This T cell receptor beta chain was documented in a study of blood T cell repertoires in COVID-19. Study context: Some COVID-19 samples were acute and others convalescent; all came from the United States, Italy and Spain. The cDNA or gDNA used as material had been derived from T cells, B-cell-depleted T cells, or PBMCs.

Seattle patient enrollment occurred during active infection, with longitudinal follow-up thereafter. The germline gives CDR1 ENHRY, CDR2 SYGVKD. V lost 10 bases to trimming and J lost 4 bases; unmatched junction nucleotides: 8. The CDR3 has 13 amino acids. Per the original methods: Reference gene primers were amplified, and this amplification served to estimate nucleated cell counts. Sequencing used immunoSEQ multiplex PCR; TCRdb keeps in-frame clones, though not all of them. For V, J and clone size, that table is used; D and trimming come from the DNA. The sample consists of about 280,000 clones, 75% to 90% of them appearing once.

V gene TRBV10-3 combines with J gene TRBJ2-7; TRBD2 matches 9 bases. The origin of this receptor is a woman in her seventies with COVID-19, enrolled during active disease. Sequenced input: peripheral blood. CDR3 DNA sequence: TGTGCCAGTAGCGGGGGACCACTTTACGAGCAGTACTTC. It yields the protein CASSGGPLYEQYF.